The 20 T cell receptor beta chains reported below all come from one sample, sequenced in a study of T-cell memory formation after mild COVID-19. TCRdb re-derived calls from the 5' RACE reads in MiXCR, one entry per CDR3 protein. The profile covers roughly 580,000 distinct CDR3 sequences, with under 20% appearing a single time and 12% taken by the ten largest. The sample comprised PBMCs or a T cell subset sorted from them (not recorded which). The receptor set was obtained from an adult woman who had mild COVID-19 (a few samples of this study predate the infection). Cell type and time point are not known.

The chain employs TRBV7-3 and TRBJ2-5, with 8 nucleotides matching TRBD2. This CDR3 spans 14 amino acids. CDR1 SGHTA and CDR2 FQGTGA come from the germline V gene. The junction had 5 bases not matched to a gene; V was cut back by 5 bases and J by 3 bases. DNA of the CDR3: TGTGCCAGCAGCCTATCGGGACTAGAAGAGACCCAGTACTTC. This sequence encodes CASSLSGLEETQYF.

The rearrangement uses TRBV7-6 and TRBJ2-5, with 11 bases matching TRBD2. There are 17 residues in the CDR3. The germline V gene encodes CDR1 SGHVS and CDR2 FNYEAQ. Trimming cost V 5 bases and J 4 bases; bases outside gene matches: 12. The CDR3 sequence: CASSTGTSGRIGETQYF. The CDR3 DNA reads TGTGCCAGCAGCACCGGGACTAGCGGACGCATTGGAGAGACCCAGTACTTC.

J is TRBJ2-5 and V is TRBV15; 7 bases map to TRBD1. V was pared by 4 bases and J by 2 bases, with 4 bases of the junction left unmatched. CDR1 and CDR2 from the germline V gene are LNHNV and YYDKDF (reference sequence). The CDR3 covers 14 residues. In DNA form, the CDR3 reads TGTGCCACCAGCAATGACAGGGCACAAGAGACCCAGTACTTC. Translated: CATSNDRAQETQYF.

V and J are TRBV11-2 and TRBJ2-3; 9 positions agree with TRBD1. There are 16 residues in the CDR3. V gave up 8 bases and J gave up 1 base; unmatched junction bases: 10. The germline CDR1 and CDR2 sequences are SGHAT and FQNNGV. CDR3 nucleotide sequence: TGTGCCAGCGGAGTCCCGGGACAGGGACGCACAGATACGCAGTATTTT. This translates into CASGVPGQGRTDTQYF.

The V and J genes are TRBV4-1 and TRBJ2-3; 13 nucleotides line up with TRBD2. The V gene end was trimmed by 2 bases and the J gene end by 10 bases; junction bases not matched to a gene: 9. The germline V gene encodes CDR1 MGHRA and CDR2 YSYEKL. The CDR3 sequence is 16 residues long. CDR3 nucleotides: TGCGCCAGCAGCCAACTTATGACTAGCGGGGGGACTCCGCAGTATTTT. Its protein is CASSQLMTSGGTPQYF.

V is TRBV3-1 and J is TRBJ2-7; either TRBD1 or TRBD2 may fit D (5 bases each). CDR3 length: 14 residues. Trimming removed 4 bases at V and 2 bases at J, with 12 bases between. Germline-derived CDR1 and CDR2 are LGHDT and YNNKEL (reference sequence). The CDR3 loop reads CASSRGVPPYEQYF. The CDR3 DNA reads TGTGCCAGCAGCCGAGGGGTTCCGCCCTACGAGCAGTACTTC.

This clonotype turned up a few times. V gene TRBV7-2 combines with J gene TRBJ1-2; a weak D match, TRBD1 (5 bases). Trimming removed 2 bases from V and 8 bases from J, with 15 bases in between. Germline CDR1 and CDR2: SGHTA and FQGNSA. The CDR3 is made up of 14 amino acids. CDR3 in amino acids: CASSLLGESRGYTF. Written as DNA, the CDR3 is TGTGCCAGCAGCTTACTGGGGGAAAGTCGAGGCTACACCTTC.

This chain joins TRBV5-1 and TRBJ2-5, with 10 bases fitting TRBD2. CDR1 SGHRS and CDR2 YFSETQ come from the germline V gene. After removal of 5 bases from V and 4 bases from J, the junction contained 14 bases not matched to a gene. The CDR3 has 17 residues. CDR3 nucleotide sequence: TGCGCCAGCAGACGCACGTTAATATCTAGCGGGGGAGAGACCCAGTACTTC. The encoded protein is CASRRTLISSGGETQYF. Filled out from reference TRBV5-1 and TRBJ2-5, the complete variable domain reads KAGVTQTPRYLIKTRGQQVTLSCSPISGHRSVSWYQQTPGQGLQFLFEYFSETQRNKGNFPGRFSGRQFSNSRSEMNVSTLELGDSALYLCASRRTLISSGGETQYFGPGTRLLVL.

This clonotype was detected a few times. The V and J genes are TRBV6-2 or TRBV6-3 and TRBJ1-1; no clear D. This CDR3 spans 14 amino acids. The germline V gene encodes CDR1 MNHEY and CDR2 SVGEGT. Trimming stripped 7 bases from V and 0 bases from J, with 12 bases between. The CDR3 is CASTRFSMNTEAFF. Here the CDR3 DNA reads TGTGCCAGCACCCGGTTTAGCATGAACACTGAAGCTTTCTTT.

V and J are TRBV7-9 and TRBJ1-1; TRBD1 is a possible D gene (6 bases). With 1 base removed from V and 1 base from J, the gap between germline ends came to 16 bases. Germline V gene data show CDR1 as SEHNR and CDR2 as FQNEAQ (reference sequence). The CDR3 runs to 17 residues. The CDR3 bases are TGTGCCAGCAGCTTAGATCTCCGGGGGCCGAGGAACACTGAAGCTTTCTTT. It translates to CASSLDLRGPRNTEAFF.

The chain employs TRBV7-3 and TRBJ2-1, with unresolved D. The V gene lost 1 base and the J gene lost 4 bases, with 8 bases spanning the gap. This CDR3 spans 14 amino acids. Germline V gene sequence: CDR1 SGHTA, CDR2 FQGTGA. This chain's CDR3 is CASSLKPPYNEQFF. In DNA form, the CDR3 reads TGTGCCAGCAGCTTAAAACCCCCTTACAATGAGCAGTTCTTC.

This chain uses TRBV19 with TRBJ2-1; a possible D gene is TRBD2 (5 bases). With 0 bases removed from V and 5 bases from J, the gap between germline ends came to 11 bases. The CDR3 has 15 residues. CDR1 and CDR2 from the germline V gene are LNHDA and SQIVND (reference sequence). CDR3 region: CASSIETTGDNEQFF. CDR3 nucleotide sequence: TGTGCCAGTAGTATAGAGACTACCGGGGACAATGAGCAGTTCTTC.

There are a few counts of this clonotype. The chain carries TRBV6-1 and TRBJ2-4; the D is unclear. The CDR3 spans 14 residues. The germline V gene has CDR1 MNHNS and CDR2 SASEGT. V lost 4 bases, J lost 7 bases, and 14 bases lay in between. In nucleotides, the CDR3 is TGTGCCAGCAGTGGTAGGGCTCCGAAGAACATTCAGTACTTC. As protein: CASSGRAPKNIQYF.

Only a few counts were recorded for this clonotype. CDR3 nucleotides: TGTGCCTGGAGTACAGGGGATTTGGTTTACAATGAGCAGTTCTTC. Translated, it gives CAWSTGDLVYNEQFF. The chain recombines TRBV30 with TRBJ2-1; 7 bases align to TRBD1. J lost 4 bases, V lost 2 bases, and 8 bases had no gene match. The V gene's germline CDR1 is GTSNPN and CDR2 SVGIG (reference sequence). The CDR3 length is 15 residues.

This chain links TRBV12-3 or TRBV12-4 with TRBJ1-1, with 7 nucleotides matching TRBD1. The length of the CDR3 is 13 residues. The trim removed 6 bases at V and 6 bases at J, leaving 7 bases unmatched. The CDR3 DNA reads as TGTGCCAGCAGACGACAGGGCACGGCTGAAGCTTTCTTT. It specifies CASRRQGTAEAFF.

The gene calls are TRBV24-1 and TRBJ2-1, with 13 positions matching TRBD2. Germline CDR1 KGHDR, CDR2 SFDVKD. CDR3 size: 19 residues. The trim removed 0 bases at V and 5 bases at J, leaving 9 bases unmatched. In nucleotides, the CDR3 is TGTGCCACCAGTGATTTGGGCCACGGGACTAGCGGGGATGACAATGAGCAGTTCTTC. Protein product: CATSDLGHGTSGDDNEQFF.

This clonotype was seen a handful of times. CDR3 amino acids: CASSYSGTQLDTQYF. Here the CDR3 DNA reads TGTGCCAGCAGTTACTCCGGGACCCAGCTTGATACGCAGTATTTT. This chain links TRBV6-5 with TRBJ2-3; D may be TRBD1 or TRBD2 (5 bases each). Per germline, CDR1 MNHEY and CDR2 SVGAGI. The germline V and J ends were trimmed by 0 bases and 6 bases, with 13 bases remaining between them. The CDR3 extends over 15 amino acids.

This clonotype has a handful of counts. The chain carries TRBV6-2 or TRBV6-3 and TRBJ1-1, with D possibly TRBD1 on 5 matching bases. The CDR3 loop spans 13 amino acids. Per the germline V gene, CDR1 is MNHEY and CDR2 is SVGEGT. The V gene lost 2 bases and the J gene lost 5 bases, with 9 bases spanning the gap. CDR3 coding DNA: TGTGCCAGCAGTTACATGGGGGGGACTGAAGCTTTCTTT. Protein: CASSYMGGTEAFF.

The chain is built from TRBV7-2 and TRBJ2-1, with TRBD2 matching over 12 bases. With V trimmed by 5 bases and J by 6 bases, 17 bases remained unmatched. Germline V gene data show CDR1 as SGHTA and CDR2 as FQGNSA. The CDR3 covers 19 residues. The CDR3: CASSASSGRAGVSLNEQFF. CDR3 bases: TGTGCCAGCAGCGCTTCTAGCGGGAGGGCCGGGGTGTCGCTCAATGAGCAGTTCTTC.

V gene TRBV27 combines with J gene TRBJ1-1; D gene ambiguous. The V end was cut by 5 bases, the J end by 0 bases, with 10 bases between. Germline CDR1 MNHEY, CDR2 SMNVEV (reference sequence). CDR3 length: 14 residues. The CDR3 loop is CASSPWEVNTEAFF. The DNA for the CDR3 is TGTGCCAGCAGTCCCTGGGAAGTGAACACTGAAGCTTTCTTT.